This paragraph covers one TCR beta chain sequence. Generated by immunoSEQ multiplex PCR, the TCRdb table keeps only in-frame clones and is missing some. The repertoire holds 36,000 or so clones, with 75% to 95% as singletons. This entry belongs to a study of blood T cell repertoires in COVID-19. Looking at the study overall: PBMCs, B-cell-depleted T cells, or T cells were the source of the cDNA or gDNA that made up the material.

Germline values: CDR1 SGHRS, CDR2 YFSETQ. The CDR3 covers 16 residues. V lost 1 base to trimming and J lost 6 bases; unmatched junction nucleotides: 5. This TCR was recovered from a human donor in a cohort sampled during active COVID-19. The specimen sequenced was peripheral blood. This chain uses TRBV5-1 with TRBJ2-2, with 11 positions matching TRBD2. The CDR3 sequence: CASSLTSGSGAGELFF. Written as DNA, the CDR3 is TGCGCCAGCAGCTTGACTAGCGGGAGTGGCGCCGGGGAGCTGTTTTTT.